Following are 15 T cell receptor beta chains from one sample sequenced in a study of blood T cell repertoires in COVID-19. Clones were sequenced by immunoSEQ multiplex PCR, and TCRdb holds only the in-frame ones, with some missing. The data hold fewer than 400,000 clones, with around four fifths observed a single time. The source material was peripheral blood. The receptors were gathered from a man aged 25-45 years with active or convalescent COVID-19.

The chain combines TRBV6-4 with TRBJ2-2, with 7 bases matching TRBD2. Germline V gene lookup returns CDR1 MRHNA and CDR2 SNTAGT. Trimming took 5 bases from V and 2 from J; bases not matched to a gene: 5. The CDR3 extends over 15 amino acids. CDR3 bases: TGTGCCAGCAGTCCACGGGGGGTCAACACCGGGGAGCTGTTTTTT. Translation: CASSPRGVNTGELFF.

This chain joins TRBV2 and TRBJ2-3; D is undetermined. The CDR3 runs to 14 residues. The germline V and J ends were trimmed by 3 bases and 0 bases, with 7 bases remaining between them. Germline V gene sequence: CDR1 SNHLY, CDR2 FYNNEI. In nucleotides, the CDR3 is TGTGCCAGCAGTGACTCAGTTAGCACAGATACGCAGTATTTT. It specifies CASSDSVSTDTQYF.

Ten or more counts support this clone. In the same sample, other DNA sequences code for this CDR3. The rearrangement links TRBV4-3 to TRBJ2-3, with 8 bases lining up with TRBD2. Germline V gene data show CDR1 as LGHNA and CDR2 as YSLEER. This CDR3 contains 17 residues. Unmatched junction bases numbered 6, after V lost 0 bases and J lost 1 base. CDR3 residues: CASSQDNAGGGTDTQYF. CDR3 nucleotides: TGCGCCAGCAGCCAAGATAATGCCGGGGGGGGCACAGATACGCAGTATTTT.

This clone was found once. The chain employs TRBV12-3 or TRBV12-4 and TRBJ1-5; 7 bases align to TRBD1. V lost 6 bases, J lost 5 bases, and 4 bases stayed unmatched. CDR3 length: 13 amino acids. The CDR3, as DNA: TGTGCCAGCAGGAGGGACAGAGATCAGCCCCAGCATTTT. It translates to CASRRDRDQPQHF.

This chain connects TRBV9 to TRBJ2-3; 11 nucleotides match TRBD1. This CDR3 contains 14 residues. Per germline, CDR1 SGDLS and CDR2 YYNGEE. With V trimmed by 0 bases and J by 9 bases, 3 bases remained unmatched. The CDR3 reads CASSVAGQGETQYF. The DNA of the CDR3 is TGTGCCAGCAGCGTAGCGGGACAGGGGGAAACGCAGTATTTT.

This chain joins TRBV7-2 and TRBJ1-5; 7 positions match TRBD1. Germline V gives CDR1 SGHTA, CDR2 FQGNSA. V lost 1 base and J lost 6; bases outside the gene matches: 6. This CDR3 is built from 15 residues. CDR3 DNA sequence: TGTGCCAGCAGCTTAGAGAGGGGACAGCGTCAGCCCCAGCATTTT. This sequence encodes CASSLERGQRQPQHF.

CDR3 amino acids: CASSYPTGGAFGANVLTF. CDR3 DNA: TGTGCCAGCAGCTACCCGACAGGGGGCGCTTTTGGGGCCAACGTCCTGACTTTC. The rearrangement joins TRBV5-4 to TRBJ2-6, with 10 positions matching TRBD1. The CDR3 spans 18 residues. The trim removed 3 bases at V and 3 bases at J, leaving 9 bases unmatched. CDR1 is SGHNT, CDR2 YYREEE, per germline (reference sequence). Variable domain in full (rest from reference TRBV5-4 and TRBJ2-6): ETGVTQSPTHLIKTRGQQVTLRCSSQSGHNTVSWYQQALGQGPQFIFQYYREEENGRGNFPPRFSGLQFPNYSSELNVNALELDDSALYLCASSYPTGGAFGANVLTFGAGSRLTVL.

This chain connects TRBV7-8 to TRBJ2-2; D is uncertain. This CDR3 has 12 amino acids. Germline values: CDR1 SGHVS, CDR2 FQNEAQ. V was pared by 5 bases and J by 6 bases, with 7 bases between. CDR3 loop: CASSPLSGELFF. The CDR3 DNA reads as TGTGCCAGCAGCCCTCTCTCCGGGGAGCTGTTTTTT.

This clone was seen a few times. This chain uses TRBV5-1 with TRBJ2-2, with 7 bases identical to TRBD2. The CDR3 runs 18 residues. Losses at the gene ends were 3 bases for V and 5 bases for J; bases not matched to a gene: 16. Looked up from germline, CDR1 is SGHRS and CDR2 is YFSETQ. CDR3 DNA: TGCGCCAGCAGCTGGGATACTAGCGCCCCCCGAAGGACCGGGGAGCTGTTTTTT. Protein sequence: CASSWDTSAPRRTGELFF.

CDR3 bases: TGTGCCAGCAAACGAGCTCCTAATGAAAAACTGTTTTTT. It specifies CASKRAPNEKLFF. This chain uses TRBV12-3 or TRBV12-4 with TRBJ1-4; no clear D gene. The CDR3 extends over 13 amino acids. V lost 7 bases to trimming and J lost 3 bases, with 9 bases between them.

A single count supports this clone. The chain links TRBV30 to TRBJ1-2, with D tentatively TRBD1 (5 bases). V lost 0 bases and J lost 2, with 13 bases in between. This CDR3 has 15 residues. The germline V gene has CDR1 GTSNPN and CDR2 SVGIG (reference sequence). The CDR3 is CAWSVRVRGNYGYTF. CDR3 DNA: TGTGCCTGGAGTGTACGAGTTAGGGGAAACTATGGCTACACCTTC.

The chain couples TRBV6-1 to TRBJ2-7, with TRBD2 matching over 12 bases. Germline CDR1 reads MNHNS; CDR2 reads SASEGT. The trim removed 0 bases at V and 7 bases at J, leaving 7 bases unmatched. CDR3 length: 16 amino acids. CDR3 nucleotides: TGTGCCAGCAGTGAAGCGCCAAAAGGACTAGCGGGGGAGCAGTACTTC. Translated, it gives CASSEAPKGLAGEQYF.

The V call is TRBV18, the J call TRBJ2-1, with D possibly matching TRBD2 (6 bases). Trimming pared 2 bases from V and 3 bases from J, leaving 17 bases between. The CDR3 is 17 residues long. CDR1 and CDR2 from the germline V gene are KGHSH and LQKENI. CDR3 DNA: TGTGCCAGCTCACCAAACCCGGCGGGACTGGGCTACAATGAGCAGTTCTTC. Amino acids: CASSPNPAGLGYNEQFF.

The rearrangement links TRBV5-8 to TRBJ2-1, with 7 bases aligning to TRBD2. The CDR3 spans 16 residues. The V and J ends lost 0 bases and 5 bases, in that order; junction bases with no gene match: 8. CDR1 is SGHTS, CDR2 YDEGEE, per germline. The CDR3 DNA reads as TGTGCCAGCAGCTTGGGGAGGCGGGGGACCCACAATGAGCAGTTCTTC. Its translation is CASSLGRRGTHNEQFF.

The rearrangement joins TRBV18 to TRBJ2-1; 7 bases match TRBD2. CDR3 length: 14 amino acids. CDR1 is KGHSH and CDR2 is LQKENI in the germline V gene. The junction had 5 bases not matched to a gene; V was cut back by 0 bases and J by 9 bases. The CDR3 DNA follows: TGTGCCAGCTCACCACCGGCGGGAGAAGGTGAGCAGTTCTTC. This codes for CASSPPAGEGEQFF.